Listed below are T cell receptor beta chains from one sample, sequenced in a study of T cell responses to AZD1222 COVID-19 vaccine. The table came from immunoSEQ multiplex PCR; TCRdb's copy has only in-frame clones and leaves some out. Here the sample spans around 120,000 clones, around 88% being singletons. The sequences come from peripheral blood, collected on day 0 of MenACWY control vaccination. The receptors stem from an adult in good health. CDR3s include the opening cysteine and the closing phenylalanine or tryptophan. D genes are given only for firm matches. Some rows have no size entry. The others give once, few or many, or a class for an expanded clone.

.,TRBV7-3,TRBJ2-1,.,CASSLTFGTHNEQFF,TGTGCCAGCAGCTTAACGTTTGGAACACACAATGAGCAGTTCTTC
.,TRBV18,TRBJ2-7,TRBD1,CASSPQGTGGYEQYF,TGTGCCAGCTCACCGCAAGGGACAGGGGGATACGAGCAGTACTTC
.,TRBV27,TRBJ2-1,.,CASSLGQTEQFF,TGTGCCAGCAGTTTAGGACAGACTGAGCAGTTCTTC
once,TRBV11-2,TRBJ2-2,.,CASSLVGLHQGTGELFF,TGTGCCAGCAGCTTAGTAGGCTTACACCAGGGAACCGGGGAGCTGTTTTTT
.,TRBV18,TRBJ1-3,.,CASSPQEGISGNTIYF,TGTGCCAGCTCACCCCAAGAAGGCATCTCTGGAAACACCATATATTTT
.,TRBV6-5,TRBJ1-2,.,CASSPGGGYYGYTF,TGTGCCAGCAGTCCAGGCGGAGGGTACTATGGCTACACCTTC
.,TRBV6-5,TRBJ1-1,.,CASSYSRGNTEAFF,TGTGCCAGCAGTTACTCGAGGGGGAACACTGAAGCTTTCTTT
.,TRBV6-1,TRBJ1-1,.,CASSEQGSGEAFF,TGTGCCAGCAGTGAACAGGGGTCGGGTGAAGCTTTCTTT
.,TRBV7-6,TRBJ2-1,TRBD2,CASSFPGLAGGRTSYNEQFF,TGTGCCAGCAGCTTCCCGGGACTAGCGGGAGGGCGGACCTCCTACAATGAGCAGTTCTTC
once,TRBV7-6,TRBJ2-6,.,CASSMPAESHKVGHVLTF,TGTGCCAGCAGCATGCCAGCTGAATCTCACAAAGTCGGGCACGTCCTGACTTTC